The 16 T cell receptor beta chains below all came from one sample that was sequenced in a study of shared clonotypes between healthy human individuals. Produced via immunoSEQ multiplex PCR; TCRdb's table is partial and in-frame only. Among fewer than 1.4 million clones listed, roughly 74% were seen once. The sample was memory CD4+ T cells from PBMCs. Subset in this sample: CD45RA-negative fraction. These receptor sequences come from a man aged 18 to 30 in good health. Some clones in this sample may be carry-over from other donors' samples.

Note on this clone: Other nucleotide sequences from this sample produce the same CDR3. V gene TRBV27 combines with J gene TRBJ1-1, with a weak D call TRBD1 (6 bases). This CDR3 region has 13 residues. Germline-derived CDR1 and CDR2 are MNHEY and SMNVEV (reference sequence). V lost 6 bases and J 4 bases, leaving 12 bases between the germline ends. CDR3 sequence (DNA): TGTGCCAGCAGCCTAAAGGGGGGCACTGAAGCTTTCTTT. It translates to CASSLKGGTEAFF.

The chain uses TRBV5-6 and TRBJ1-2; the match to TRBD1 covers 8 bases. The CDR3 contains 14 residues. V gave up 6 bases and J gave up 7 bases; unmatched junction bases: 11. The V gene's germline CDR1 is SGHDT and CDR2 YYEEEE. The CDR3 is CASTTPGGQVGYTF. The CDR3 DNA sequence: TGTGCCAGCACGACACCAGGGGGCCAGGTTGGCTACACCTTC. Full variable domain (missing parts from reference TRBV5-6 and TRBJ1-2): DAGVTQSPTHLIKTRGQQVTLRCSPKSGHDTVSWYQQALGQGPQFIFQYYEEEERQRGNFPDRFSGHQFPNYSSELNVNALLLGDSALYLCASTTPGGQVGYTFGSGTRLTVV.

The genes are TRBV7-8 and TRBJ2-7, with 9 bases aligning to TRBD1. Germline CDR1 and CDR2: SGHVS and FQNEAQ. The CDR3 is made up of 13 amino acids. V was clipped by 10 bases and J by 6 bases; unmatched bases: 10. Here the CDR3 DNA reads TGTGCCACCCGATTGGGACAGGGTGGCGAGCAGTACTTC. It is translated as CATRLGQGGEQYF. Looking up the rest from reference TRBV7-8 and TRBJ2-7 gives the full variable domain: GAGVSQSPRYKVAKRGQDVALRCDPISGHVSLFWYQQALGQGPEFLTYFQNEAQLDKSGLPSDRFFAERPEGSVSTLKIQRTQQEDSAVYLCATRLGQGGEQYFGPGTRLTVT.

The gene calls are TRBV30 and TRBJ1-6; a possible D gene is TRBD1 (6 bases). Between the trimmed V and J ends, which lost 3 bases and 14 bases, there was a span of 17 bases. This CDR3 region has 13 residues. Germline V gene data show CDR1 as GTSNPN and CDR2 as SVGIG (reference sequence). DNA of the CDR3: TGTGCCTGGAGCCCCCGACCCCAGGGGACCCTCCACTTT. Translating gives CAWSPRPQGTLHF.

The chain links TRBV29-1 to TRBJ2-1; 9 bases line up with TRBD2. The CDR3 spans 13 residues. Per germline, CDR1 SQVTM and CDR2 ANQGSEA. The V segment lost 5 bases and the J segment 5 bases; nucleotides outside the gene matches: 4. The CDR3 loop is CSVQRLADNEQFF. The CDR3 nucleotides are TGCAGCGTTCAGAGACTAGCGGACAATGAGCAGTTCTTC.

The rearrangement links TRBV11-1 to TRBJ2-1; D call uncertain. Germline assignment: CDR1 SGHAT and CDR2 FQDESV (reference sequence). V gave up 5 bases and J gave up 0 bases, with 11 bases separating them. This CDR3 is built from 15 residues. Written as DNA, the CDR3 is TGTGCCAGCAGCCCGCCGGTGAGCTCCTACAATGAGCAGTTCTTC. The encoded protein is CASSPPVSSYNEQFF.

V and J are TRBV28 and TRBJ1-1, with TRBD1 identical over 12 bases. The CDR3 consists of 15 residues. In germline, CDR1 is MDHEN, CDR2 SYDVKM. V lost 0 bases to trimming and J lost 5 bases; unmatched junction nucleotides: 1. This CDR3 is CASSLWGQGATEAFF. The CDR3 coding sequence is TGTGCCAGCAGTTTATGGGGACAGGGGGCTACTGAAGCTTTCTTT.

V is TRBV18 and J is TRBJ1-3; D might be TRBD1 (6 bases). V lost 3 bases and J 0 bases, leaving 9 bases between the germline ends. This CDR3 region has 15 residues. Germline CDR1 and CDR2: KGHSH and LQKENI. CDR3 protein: CASSPDRNSGNTIYF. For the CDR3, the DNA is TGTGCCAGCTCACCGGACAGAAACTCTGGAAACACCATATATTTT.

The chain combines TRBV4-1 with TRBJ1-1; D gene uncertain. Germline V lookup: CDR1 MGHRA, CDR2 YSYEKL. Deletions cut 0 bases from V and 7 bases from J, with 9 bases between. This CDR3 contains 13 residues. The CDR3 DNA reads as TGCGCCAGCAGCCAAGAGAAGGGATTTGAAGCTTTCTTT. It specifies CASSQEKGFEAFF.

This CDR3 reads CASSRDPRPATNEKLFF. The CDR3 region has the DNA TGTGCCAGCAGCCGAGATCCGCGGCCAGCAACTAATGAAAAACTGTTTTTT. J is TRBJ1-4 and V is TRBV4-2, with D uncertain. Deletions cut 4 bases from V and 0 bases from J, with 15 bases between. In germline, CDR1 is LGHNA, CDR2 YNFKEQ. The CDR3 has 17 residues.

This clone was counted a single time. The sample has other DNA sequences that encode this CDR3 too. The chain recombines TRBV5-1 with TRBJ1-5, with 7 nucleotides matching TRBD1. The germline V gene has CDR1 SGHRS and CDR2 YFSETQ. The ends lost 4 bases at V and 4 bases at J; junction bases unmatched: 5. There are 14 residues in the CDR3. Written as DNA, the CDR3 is TGCGCCAGCAGCCTCGGGACAGAGAATCAGCCCCAGCATTTT. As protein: CASSLGTENQPQHF.

DNA of the CDR3: TGTGCCACCAGGGGGACGCTGCCATCTGGGGCCAACGTCCTGACTTTC. This translates into CATRGTLPSGANVLTF. V and J are TRBV15 and TRBJ2-6; tentatively, D is TRBD1 or TRBD2 (5 bases each). The CDR3 consists of 16 residues. Germline values: CDR1 LNHNV, CDR2 YYDKDF (reference sequence). Trimming removed 6 bases from V and 1 base from J, with 13 bases in between.

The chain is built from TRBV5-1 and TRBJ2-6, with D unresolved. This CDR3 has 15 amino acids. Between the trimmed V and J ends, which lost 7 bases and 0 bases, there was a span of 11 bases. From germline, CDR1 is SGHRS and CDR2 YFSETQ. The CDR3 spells CASRNLGSGANVLTF. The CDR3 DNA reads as TGCGCCAGCCGGAATTTAGGCTCTGGGGCCAACGTCCTGACTTTC.

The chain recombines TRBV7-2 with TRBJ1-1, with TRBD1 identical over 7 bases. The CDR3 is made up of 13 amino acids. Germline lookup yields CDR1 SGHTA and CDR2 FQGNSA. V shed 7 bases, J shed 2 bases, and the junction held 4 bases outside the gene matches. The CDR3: CASTVGGNTEAFF. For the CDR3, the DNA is TGTGCCAGCACCGTAGGGGGCAACACTGAAGCTTTCTTT. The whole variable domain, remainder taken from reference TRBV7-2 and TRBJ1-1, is GAGVSQSPSNKVTEKGKDVELRCDPISGHTALYWYRQSLGQGLEFLIYFQGNSAPDKSGLPSDRFSAERTGGSVSTLTIQRTQQEDSAVYLCASTVGGNTEAFFGQGTRLTVV.

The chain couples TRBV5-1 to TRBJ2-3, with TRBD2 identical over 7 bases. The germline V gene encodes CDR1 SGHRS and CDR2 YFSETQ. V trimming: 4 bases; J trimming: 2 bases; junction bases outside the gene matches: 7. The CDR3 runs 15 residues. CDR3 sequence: CASSAGGLYTDTQYF. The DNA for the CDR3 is TGCGCCAGCAGCGCCGGGGGACTATACACAGATACGCAGTATTTT.

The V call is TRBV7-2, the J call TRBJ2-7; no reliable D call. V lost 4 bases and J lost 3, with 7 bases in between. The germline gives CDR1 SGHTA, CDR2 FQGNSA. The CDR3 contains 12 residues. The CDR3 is CASSSDNYEQYF. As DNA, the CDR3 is TGTGCCAGCAGCTCCGACAACTACGAGCAGTACTTC.